The 4 T cell receptor beta chains below were found in one sample sequenced in a study of OX40 agonist ivuxolimab in advanced cancers. Using immunoSEQ multiplex PCR, the repertoire was profiled, and TCRdb retains in-frame clones only, with some absent. The table includes tens of thousands of clones, about 91% detected once. Specimen: CD4+ or CD8+ T cells sorted from blood, collected in a trial of the OX40 agonist ivuxolimab. These receptors were taken from an adult with an advanced solid tumor such as melanoma, head and neck, liver or kidney cancer.

This chain uses TRBV7-8 with TRBJ2-7; D gene uncertain. The V end lost 3 bases, the J end lost 0 bases, and 9 bases lay between the germline ends. Germline lookup yields CDR1 SGHVS and CDR2 FQNEAQ. There are 14 residues in the CDR3. This CDR3 is CASSFRPPSYEQYF. CDR3 nucleotide sequence: TGTGCCAGCAGCTTTAGGCCTCCCTCCTACGAGCAGTACTTC. Complete variable domain (other parts from reference TRBV7-8 and TRBJ2-7): GAGVSQSPRYKVAKRGQDVALRCDPISGHVSLFWYQQALGQGPEFLTYFQNEAQLDKSGLPSDRFFAERPEGSVSTLKIQRTQQEDSAVYLCASSFRPPSYEQYFGPGTRLTVT.

The genes are TRBV11-2 and TRBJ2-5; D may be TRBD2 (6 bases). The germline V gene has CDR1 SGHAT and CDR2 FQNNGV. V gave up 7 bases and J gave up 4 bases, with 19 bases separating them. CDR3 length: 15 residues. The CDR3 DNA follows: TGTGCCAGCAAAAAGGAGGAGGGGCCCAGAGAGACCCAGTACTTC. As protein: CASKKEEGPRETQYF. Combining the CDR3 with reference TRBV11-2 and TRBJ2-5 gives the whole variable domain EAGVAQSPRYKIIEKRQSVAFWCNPISGHATLYWYQQILGQGPKLLIQFQNNGVVDDSQLPKDRFSAERLKGVDSTLKIQPAKLEDSAVYLCASKKEEGPRETQYFGPGTRLLVL.

The chain recombines TRBV7-9 with TRBJ2-7; 7 bases align to TRBD1. CDR1 is SEHNR and CDR2 is FQNEAQ in the germline V gene (reference sequence). CDR3 length equals 14 residues. J gave up 3 bases and V 4 bases, and 6 bases lay outside the gene matches. CDR3 loop: CASSYTGTDYEQYF. Written as DNA, the CDR3 is TGTGCCAGCAGCTACACCGGGACAGACTACGAGCAGTACTTC.

The chain couples TRBV27 to TRBJ1-4, with TRBD1 matching 12 bases. The CDR3 consists of 17 residues. V was clipped by 4 bases and J by 10 bases; unmatched bases: 13. Germline V CDR1 and CDR2: MNHEY, SMNVEV (reference sequence). Here the CDR3 reads CASSSGTGGEIGGKLFF. DNA of the CDR3: TGTGCCAGCAGTTCCGGGACAGGGGGCGAAATAGGTGGAAAACTGTTTTTT.